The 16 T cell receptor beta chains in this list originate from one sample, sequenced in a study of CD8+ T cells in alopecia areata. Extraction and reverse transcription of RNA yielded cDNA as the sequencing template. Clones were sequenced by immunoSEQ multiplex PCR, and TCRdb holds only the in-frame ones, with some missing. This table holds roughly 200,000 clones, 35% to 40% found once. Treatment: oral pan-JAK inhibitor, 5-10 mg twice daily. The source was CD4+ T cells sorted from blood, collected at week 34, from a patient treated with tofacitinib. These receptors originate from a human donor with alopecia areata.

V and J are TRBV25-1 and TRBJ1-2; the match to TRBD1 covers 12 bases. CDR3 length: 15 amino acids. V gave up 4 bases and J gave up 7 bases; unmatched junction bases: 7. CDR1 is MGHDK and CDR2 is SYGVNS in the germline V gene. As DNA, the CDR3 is TGTGCCAGCAGTGTCGCCGGGACAGGGGGCCTTGGCTACACCTTC. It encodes CASSVAGTGGLGYTF.

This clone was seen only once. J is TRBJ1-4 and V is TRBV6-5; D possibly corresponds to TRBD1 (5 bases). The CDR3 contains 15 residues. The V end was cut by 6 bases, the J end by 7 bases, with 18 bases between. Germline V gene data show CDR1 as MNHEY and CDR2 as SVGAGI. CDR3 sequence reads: CASSQARGVSEKLFF. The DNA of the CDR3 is TGTGCCAGCAGCCAAGCACGGGGGGTATCTGAAAAACTGTTTTTT.

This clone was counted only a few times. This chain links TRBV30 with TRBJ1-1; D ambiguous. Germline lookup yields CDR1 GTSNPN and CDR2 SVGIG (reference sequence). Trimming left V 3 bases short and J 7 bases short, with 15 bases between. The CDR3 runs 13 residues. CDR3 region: CAWSGVLIGEAFF. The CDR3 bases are TGTGCCTGGAGCGGGGTTCTAATAGGTGAAGCTTTCTTT.

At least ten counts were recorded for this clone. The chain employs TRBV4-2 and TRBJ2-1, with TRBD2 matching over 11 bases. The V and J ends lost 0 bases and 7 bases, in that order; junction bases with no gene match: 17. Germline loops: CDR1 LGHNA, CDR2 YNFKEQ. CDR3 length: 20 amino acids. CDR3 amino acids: CASSQDPRLAGQWGSNEQFF. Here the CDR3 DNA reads TGTGCCAGCAGCCAAGATCCGAGACTAGCGGGGCAATGGGGTTCAAATGAGCAGTTCTTC.

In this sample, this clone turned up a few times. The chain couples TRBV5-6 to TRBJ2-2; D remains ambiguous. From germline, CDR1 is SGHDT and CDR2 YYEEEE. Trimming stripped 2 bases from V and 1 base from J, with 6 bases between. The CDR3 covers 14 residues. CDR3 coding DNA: TGTGCCAGCAGCTTAGCCCAGAACACCGGGGAGCTGTTTTTT. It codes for CASSLAQNTGELFF.

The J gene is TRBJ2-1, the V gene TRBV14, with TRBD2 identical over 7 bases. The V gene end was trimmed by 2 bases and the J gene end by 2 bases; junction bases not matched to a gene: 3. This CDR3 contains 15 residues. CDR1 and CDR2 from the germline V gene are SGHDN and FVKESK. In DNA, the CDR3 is TGTGCCAGCAGCCAAATTGGGGGGGCCTACAATGAGCAGTTCTTC. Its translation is CASSQIGGAYNEQFF.

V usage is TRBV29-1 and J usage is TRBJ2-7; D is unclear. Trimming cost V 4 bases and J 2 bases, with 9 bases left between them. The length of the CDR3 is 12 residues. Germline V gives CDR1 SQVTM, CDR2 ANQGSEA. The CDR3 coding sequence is TGCAGCGTTGGTACAGCAGCCTACGAGCAGTACTTC. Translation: CSVGTAAYEQYF.

CDR3 coding DNA: TGTGCCAGCAGCCCGGAGGGAGGGAGGCAGTACTTC. Translated, it gives CASSPEGGRQYF. The rearrangement joins TRBV2 to TRBJ2-5, with 7 bases matching TRBD2. CDR3 size: 12 residues. V lost 6 bases and J lost 11; bases outside the gene matches: 9. Germline values: CDR1 SNHLY, CDR2 FYNNEI.

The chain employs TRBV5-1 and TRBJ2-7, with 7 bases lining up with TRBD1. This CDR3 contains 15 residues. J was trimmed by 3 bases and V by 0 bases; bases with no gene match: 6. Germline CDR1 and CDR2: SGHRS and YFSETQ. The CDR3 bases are TGCGCCAGCAGCTTGGATGCGACAGGGTTCTACGAGCAGTACTTC. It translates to CASSLDATGFYEQYF.

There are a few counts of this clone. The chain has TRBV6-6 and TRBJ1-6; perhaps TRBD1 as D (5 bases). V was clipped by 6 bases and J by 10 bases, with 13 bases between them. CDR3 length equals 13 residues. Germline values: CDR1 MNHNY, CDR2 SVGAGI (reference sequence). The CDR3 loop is CASSLGGVSPLHF. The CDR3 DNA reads TGTGCCAGCAGCCTCGGGGGGGTATCACCCCTCCACTTT.

CDR3 sequence (DNA): TGTGCCAGCAGCTTTTTGAGACAGGGACTCACAGATACGCAGTATTTT. This codes for CASSFLRQGLTDTQYF. This chain uses TRBV5-6 with TRBJ2-3; tentatively, D is TRBD1 (7 bases). Germline-derived CDR1 and CDR2 are SGHDT and YYEEEE. Between the trimmed V and J ends, which lost 2 bases and 2 bases, there was a span of 15 bases. The CDR3 has 16 residues.

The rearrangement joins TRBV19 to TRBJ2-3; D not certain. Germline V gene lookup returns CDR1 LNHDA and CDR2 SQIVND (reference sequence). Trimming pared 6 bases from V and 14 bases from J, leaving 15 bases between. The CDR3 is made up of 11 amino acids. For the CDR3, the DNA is TGTGCCAGTAGGAAACTAACACTCTGGTATTTT. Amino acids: CASRKLTLWYF.

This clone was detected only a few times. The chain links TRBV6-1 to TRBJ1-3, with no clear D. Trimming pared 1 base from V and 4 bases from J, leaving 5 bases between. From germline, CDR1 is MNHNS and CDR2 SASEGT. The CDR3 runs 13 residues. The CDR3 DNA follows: TGTGCCAGCAGTGAAGTAGTAGGAAACACCATATATTTT. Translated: CASSEVVGNTIYF.

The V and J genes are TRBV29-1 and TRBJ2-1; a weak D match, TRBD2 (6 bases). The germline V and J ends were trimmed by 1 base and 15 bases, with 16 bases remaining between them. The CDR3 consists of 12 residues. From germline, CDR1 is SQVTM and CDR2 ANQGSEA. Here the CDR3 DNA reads TGCAGCGTTGAAGGCACTAGCAATCTTCTGTTCTTC. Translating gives CSVEGTSNLLFF.

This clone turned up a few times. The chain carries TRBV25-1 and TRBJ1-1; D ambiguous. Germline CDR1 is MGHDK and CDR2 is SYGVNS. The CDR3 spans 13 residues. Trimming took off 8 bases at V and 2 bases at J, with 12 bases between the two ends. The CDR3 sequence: CASSGPLNTEAFF. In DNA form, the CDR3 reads TGTGCCAGCTCCGGGCCCCTTAACACTGAAGCTTTCTTT.

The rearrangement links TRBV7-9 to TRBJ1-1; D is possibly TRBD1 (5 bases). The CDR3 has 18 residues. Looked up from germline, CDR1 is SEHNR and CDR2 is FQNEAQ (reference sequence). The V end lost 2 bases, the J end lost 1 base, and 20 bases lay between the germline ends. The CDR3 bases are TGTGCCAGCAGCTTACCGGGCAGGGAAAGAGTCCCGAACACTGAAGCTTTCTTT. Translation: CASSLPGRERVPNTEAFF.